Listed here are 21 T cell receptor beta chains from one sample, sequenced in a study of type 1 regulatory T cells. MiXCR, applied by TCRdb to the reads, yields one record per CDR3 protein. The table lists about 100,000 distinct CDR3 sequences, roughly 31% of them singletons. The sample comprised CD4+ T cells, either the whole sample or a sorted fraction (not recorded which). These TCRs come from a human donor in good health.

The V gene is TRBV7-3, the J gene TRBJ2-2, with D unresolved. Germline V gene lookup returns CDR1 SGHTA and CDR2 FQGTGA. V dropped 2 bases and J dropped 0 bases, with 10 bases sitting between them. The CDR3 spans 16 residues. DNA for the CDR3: TGTGCCAGCAGCTTAGAGGCCTGGGCGAACACCGGGGAGCTGTTTTTT. Translating it yields CASSLEAWANTGELFF.

The chain recombines TRBV4-1 with TRBJ2-2; D may be TRBD1 or TRBD2 (5 bases each). The CDR3 consists of 13 residues. V was cut by 1 base and J by 7 bases, with 7 bases left in between. The germline gives CDR1 MGHRA, CDR2 YSYEKL. CDR3 bases: TGCGCCAGCAGCCAAGTGGGGGTCGGGGAGCTGTTTTTT. Translated: CASSQVGVGELFF.

This sequence joins TRBV20-1 and TRBJ1-2, with D possibly matching TRBD1 (5 bases). This CDR3 has 14 residues. The V end was cut by 0 bases, the J end by 8 bases, with 16 bases between. Per the germline V gene, CDR1 is DFQATT and CDR2 is SNEGSKA (reference sequence). The CDR3: CSARDLRGAGGYTF. CDR3 bases: TGCAGTGCTAGAGATCTGAGAGGGGCGGGAGGCTACACCTTC.

This clonotype was observed a few times. This rearrangement joins TRBV20-1 to TRBJ2-3, with 10 bases aligning to TRBD2. Germline V gene sequence: CDR1 DFQATT, CDR2 SNEGSKA (reference sequence). The CDR3 has 15 residues. The trim removed 1 base at V and 2 bases at J, leaving 3 bases unmatched. The chain's CDR3 is CSARGGLAATDTQYF. The CDR3 nucleotides read TGCAGTGCTAGAGGTGGACTAGCGGCCACAGATACGCAGTATTTT.

In this sample, this clonotype is medium-sized. V and J are TRBV11-2 and TRBJ2-3; D uncertain. Between the trimmed V and J ends, which lost 3 bases and 6 bases, there was a span of 13 bases. CDR3 size: 14 residues. Germline CDR1 reads SGHAT; CDR2 reads FQNNGV. The CDR3 DNA reads as TGTGCCAGCAGCTTTCTTCCCAATCCGGATACGCAGTATTTT. This translates into CASSFLPNPDTQYF. Together with reference TRBV11-2 and TRBJ2-3, the CDR3 gives the full variable domain: EAGVAQSPRYKIIEKRQSVAFWCNPISGHATLYWYQQILGQGPKLLIQFQNNGVVDDSQLPKDRFSAERLKGVDSTLKIQPAKLEDSAVYLCASSFLPNPDTQYFGPGTRLTVL.

This clonotype was observed at least ten times. The rearrangement joins TRBV19 to TRBJ2-7; D gene unclear. CDR1 is LNHDA and CDR2 is SQIVND in the germline V gene (reference sequence). Deletions cut 5 bases from V and 3 bases from J, with 5 bases between. This CDR3 spans 11 amino acids. For the CDR3, the DNA is TGTGCCAGTAGTCTGAACTACGAGCAGTACTTC. Translating it yields CASSLNYEQYF.

This chain joins TRBV7-8 and TRBJ2-4, with D perhaps matching TRBD1 or TRBD2 (6 bases each). CDR1 is SGHVS, CDR2 FQNEAQ, per germline. This CDR3 is 15 amino acids long. V lost 7 bases and J 6 bases, leaving 19 bases between the germline ends. CDR3 in amino acids: CASIPGGGQLNIQYF. The CDR3 nucleotides read TGTGCCAGCATCCCCGGGGGTGGACAGCTAAACATTCAGTACTTC.

This clonotype occurred many times. The rearrangement joins TRBV7-9 to TRBJ2-3; D may match TRBD1 or TRBD2 (5 bases each). Germline lookup yields CDR1 SEHNR and CDR2 FQNEAQ (reference sequence). This CDR3 region has 13 residues. The ends were cut back, 5 bases at V and 6 bases at J, with 12 bases in the middle. The CDR3 here is CASSPRGPDTQYF. The CDR3 nucleotides read TGTGCCAGCAGCCCCCGGGGCCCGGATACGCAGTATTTT.

The chain uses TRBV27 and TRBJ2-5; 7 bases agree with TRBD2. The CDR3 totals 13 residues. Germline CDR1 reads MNHEY; CDR2 reads SMNVEV (reference sequence). V lost 2 bases and J lost 5; bases outside the gene matches: 2. CDR3 loop: CASSLAGVETQYF. The CDR3 DNA reads TGTGCCAGCAGTTTAGCGGGAGTTGAGACCCAGTACTTC.

In its sample, this clonotype was seen a few times. V is TRBV6-1 and J is TRBJ2-3; D call uncertain. The CDR3 runs 13 residues. CDR1 is MNHNS, CDR2 SASEGT, per germline. Trimming pared 6 bases from V and 0 bases from J, leaving 7 bases between. The CDR3 loop reads CASRESSTDTQYF. DNA for the CDR3: TGTGCCAGCAGGGAATCTAGCACAGATACGCAGTATTTT.

This clonotype has just a few counts. The rearrangement joins TRBV10-2 to TRBJ2-7; D gene unclear. Germline lookup yields CDR1 WSHSY and CDR2 SAAADI. The V end lost 11 bases, the J end lost 0 bases, and 14 bases lay between the germline ends. The CDR3 length is 13 residues. This chain's CDR3 is CAAKGHGSYEQYF. The DNA of the CDR3 is TGCGCCGCGAAGGGCCATGGCTCCTACGAGCAGTACTTC.

This chain links TRBV29-1 with TRBJ1-5; maybe TRBD1 (5 bases). CDR3 length equals 15 residues. V lost 6 bases, J lost 4 bases, and 19 bases lay in between. The V gene's germline CDR1 is SQVTM and CDR2 ANQGSEA. The CDR3 DNA reads as TGCAGCGTCACTGTGGGGGGTAGGGGAAATCAGCCCCAGCATTTT. This sequence encodes CSVTVGGRGNQPQHF.

The chain combines TRBV20-1 with TRBJ2-2, with no clear D. The germline V gene has CDR1 DFQATT and CDR2 SNEGSKA (reference sequence). V shed 3 bases and J shed 0 bases, with 14 bases lying between them. The CDR3 sequence is 16 residues long. The DNA of the CDR3 is TGCAGTGCTAGTCCTCAGGAGAAAGCGAACACCGGGGAGCTGTTTTTT. Translated, it gives CSASPQEKANTGELFF.

The chain joins TRBV7-9 to TRBJ2-5; TRBD2 is a possible D gene (6 bases). The CDR3 has 15 amino acids. Trimming shortened V by 9 bases and J by 4 bases, and 21 bases separated the two germline ends. Germline CDR1 and CDR2: SEHNR and FQNEAQ (reference sequence). The CDR3 sequence is CARSRFVSSGETQYF. The CDR3 DNA sequence: TGTGCCAGAAGCCGCTTTGTGAGTAGCGGAGAGACCCAGTACTTC.

There are a few counts of this clonotype. The rearrangement uses TRBV7-2 and TRBJ1-5; tentative D call: TRBD1 (5 bases). Trimming shortened V by 0 bases and J by 7 bases, and 13 bases separated the two germline ends. Per the germline V gene, CDR1 is SGHTA and CDR2 is FQGNSA. This CDR3 is built from 15 residues. CDR3 sequence reads: CASSLAPQGSQPQHF. Here the CDR3 DNA reads TGTGCCAGCAGCTTAGCGCCCCAGGGCAGCCAGCCCCAGCATTTT.

The V and J genes are TRBV20-1 and TRBJ2-5; TRBD1 aligns across 10 bases. The germline gives CDR1 DFQATT, CDR2 SNEGSKA (reference sequence). The length of the CDR3 is 15 residues. V lost 3 bases to trimming and J lost 2 bases; unmatched junction nucleotides: 6. Here the CDR3 reads CSARGGQGRQETQYF. The CDR3 coding sequence is TGCAGTGCTAGGGGGGGACAGGGGAGACAAGAGACCCAGTACTTC.

This clonotype was found a few times. The J gene is TRBJ2-7, the V gene TRBV7-6; 7 bases are shared with TRBD1. The CDR3 runs 14 residues. J was trimmed by 3 bases and V by 5 bases; bases with no gene match: 7. CDR1 is SGHVS and CDR2 is FNYEAQ in the germline V gene. In DNA, the CDR3 is TGTGCCAGCAGCCGGGACAGATCCAGCTACGAGCAGTACTTC. Encoded protein: CASSRDRSSYEQYF.

The J gene is TRBJ1-1, the V gene TRBV6-2 or TRBV6-3; unclear D gene. Deletions cut 6 bases from V and 0 bases from J, with 5 bases between. The CDR3 has 12 residues. Per germline, CDR1 MNHEY and CDR2 SVGEGT. The CDR3 nucleotides are TGTGCCAGCAGCCAGGTGAACACTGAAGCTTTCTTT. The encoded protein is CASSQVNTEAFF.

The J gene is TRBJ2-2, the V gene TRBV5-6, with 8 bases aligning to TRBD2. J lost 4 bases, V lost 3 bases, and 14 bases had no gene match. The germline V gene has CDR1 SGHDT and CDR2 YYEEEE. CDR3 length equals 18 residues. The chain's CDR3 is CASSSSLAALGGTGELFF. The CDR3 DNA follows: TGTGCCAGCAGCTCGTCACTAGCGGCCCTGGGGGGCACCGGGGAGCTGTTTTTT.

This clonotype has more than one count but fewer than ten. The chain has TRBV29-1 and TRBJ2-4; D is possibly TRBD1 (6 bases). Germline CDR1 is SQVTM and CDR2 is ANQGSEA. This CDR3 has 13 residues. Between the trimmed V and J ends, which lost 3 bases and 3 bases, there was a span of 9 bases. The chain's CDR3 is CSVDPGDKNIQYF. DNA of the CDR3: TGCAGCGTTGATCCAGGGGACAAAAACATTCAGTACTTC.

The rearrangement links TRBV19 to TRBJ2-3, with D possibly being TRBD1 (5 bases). Per germline, CDR1 LNHDA and CDR2 SQIVND (reference sequence). Trimming shortened V by 5 bases and J by 4 bases, and 10 bases separated the two germline ends. This CDR3 is built from 13 residues. CDR3 residues: CASSPTAPDTQYF. The CDR3, as DNA: TGTGCCAGTAGTCCGACAGCCCCAGATACGCAGTATTTT.